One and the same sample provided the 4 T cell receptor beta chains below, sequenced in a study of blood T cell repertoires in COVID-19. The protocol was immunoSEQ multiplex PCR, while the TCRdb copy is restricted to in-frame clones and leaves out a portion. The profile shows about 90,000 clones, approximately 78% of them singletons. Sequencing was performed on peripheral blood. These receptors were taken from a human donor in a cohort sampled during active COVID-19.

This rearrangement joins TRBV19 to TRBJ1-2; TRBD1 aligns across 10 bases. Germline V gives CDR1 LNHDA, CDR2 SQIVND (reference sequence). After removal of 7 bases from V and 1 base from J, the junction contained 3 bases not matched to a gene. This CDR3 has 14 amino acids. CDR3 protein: CASTRTGGNYGYTF. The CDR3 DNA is TGTGCCAGTACCAGGACAGGGGGTAACTATGGCTACACCTTC.

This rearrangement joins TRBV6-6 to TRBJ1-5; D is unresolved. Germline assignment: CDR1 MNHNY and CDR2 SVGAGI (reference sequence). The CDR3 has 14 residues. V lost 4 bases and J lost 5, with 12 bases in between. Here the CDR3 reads CASSSQSPYQPQHF. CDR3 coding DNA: TGTGCCAGCAGTTCTCAGTCACCGTATCAGCCCCAGCATTTT.

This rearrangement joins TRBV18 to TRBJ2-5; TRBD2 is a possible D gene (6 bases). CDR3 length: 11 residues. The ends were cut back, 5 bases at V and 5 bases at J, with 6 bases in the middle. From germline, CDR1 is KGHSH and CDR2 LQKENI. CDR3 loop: CASSGGETQYF. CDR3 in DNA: TGTGCCAGCTCAGGAGGGGAGACCCAGTACTTC.

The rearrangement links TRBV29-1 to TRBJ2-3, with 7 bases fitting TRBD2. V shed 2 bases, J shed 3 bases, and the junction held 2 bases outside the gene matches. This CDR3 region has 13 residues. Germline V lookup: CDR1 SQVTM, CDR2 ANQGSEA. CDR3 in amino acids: CSVEKRGTDTQYF. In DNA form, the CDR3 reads TGCAGCGTTGAAAAGCGGGGAACAGATACGCAGTATTTT.